Below are 24 T cell receptor beta chains sequenced from a single sample in a study of T cells expressing NK-cell markers. TCRdb reprocessed the 5' RACE reads and stores each CDR3 protein as one record, lacking DNA. Its clone listing holds about 380,000 distinct CDR3 sequences. The sequencing input was blood T cells: a sorted CD56 or NKG2C T cell subset, CD4+ or CD8+ T cells, or bulk PBMC T cells (not recorded which). These receptors were obtained from a man aged 18-75 years in good health.

The chain combines TRBV2 with TRBJ1-1. CDR3 length: 14 amino acids. Germline-derived CDR1 and CDR2 are SNHLY and FYNNEI. CDR3 in amino acids: CASSEAGRASEAFF. Full variable domain (rest looked up from reference TRBV2 and TRBJ1-1): EPEVTQTPSHQVTQMGQEVILRCVPISNHLYFYWYRQILGQKVEFLVSFYNNEISEKSEIFDDQFSVERPDGSNFTLKIRSTKLEDSAMYFCASSEAGRASEAFFGQGTRLTVV.

This chain connects TRBV12-3 or TRBV12-4 to TRBJ1-6; TCRdb outputs TRBD1, but without DNA this stays unchecked. CDR3 length equals 15 residues. The CDR3 is CASRPRDRGTAPLHF.

V is TRBV20-1 and J is TRBJ1-5; the D call from TCRdb, TRBD1, cannot be confirmed without DNA. Germline-derived CDR1 and CDR2 are DFQATT and SNEGSKA (reference sequence). The CDR3 extends over 16 amino acids. CDR3 loop: CSARGEGGLINQPQHF.

The V gene is TRBV7-9, the J gene TRBJ2-7; the D call of TRBD2 rests on TCRdb alone, since no DNA is present to check it. The CDR3 has 16 residues. The germline V gene encodes CDR1 SEHNR and CDR2 FQNEAQ (reference sequence). The CDR3 spells CASSLASLRGPWEQYF.

The chain couples TRBV12-3 or TRBV12-4 to TRBJ2-7; the TRBD1 assignment by TCRdb is unverifiable without DNA. This CDR3 is built from 16 residues. CDR3 residues: CASSTATGGKPYEQYF.

The rearrangement links TRBV19 to TRBJ2-7; absent DNA, TCRdb's TRBD1 call cannot be checked. Per the germline V gene, CDR1 is LNHDA and CDR2 is SQIVND (reference sequence). The CDR3 totals 17 residues. This chain's CDR3 is CASSIGWFGQGDFEQYF.

The rearrangement links TRBV20-1 to TRBJ2-3; the D gene TCRdb calls, TRBD2, cannot be checked with no DNA. Per germline, CDR1 DFQATT and CDR2 SNEGSKA (reference sequence). The CDR3 runs 16 residues. The CDR3 region is CSASSGGAVGTDTQYF.

J is TRBJ1-1 and V is TRBV7-9; TCRdb picks TRBD1, but there is no DNA to check that call. Germline CDR1 is SEHNR and CDR2 is FQNEAQ (reference sequence). This CDR3 comprises 20 residues. The CDR3 sequence is CASSHPVRDRGLRGNTEAFF.

This chain links TRBV3-1 with TRBJ1-5. From germline, CDR1 is LGHDT and CDR2 YNNKEL (reference sequence). This CDR3 spans 14 amino acids. The CDR3 protein is CASSQEISNQPQHF.

V usage is TRBV7-2 and J usage is TRBJ1-1; TCRdb picks TRBD1, but there is no DNA to check that call. The CDR3 has 15 residues. Germline loops: CDR1 SGHTA, CDR2 FQGNSA. The CDR3 loop reads CASSRRTGLGTEAFF.

This rearrangement joins TRBV4-1 to TRBJ1-4. The CDR3 totals 17 residues. From germline, CDR1 is MGHRA and CDR2 YSYEKL. CDR3 region: CASSQAWEQGRSEKLFF.

The J gene is TRBJ2-1, the V gene TRBV20-1. Germline CDR1 DFQATT, CDR2 SNEGSKA (reference sequence). CDR3 length: 14 residues. The CDR3 loop is CSAVKPGTYNEQFF.

This sequence joins TRBV6-1 and TRBJ1-2; TCRdb lists TRBD1, though no DNA is available to test this call. This CDR3 contains 14 residues. Germline V CDR1 and CDR2: MNHNS, SASEGT. CDR3 protein: CASSPGRTRYGYTF.

V usage is TRBV7-3 and J usage is TRBJ2-5; TCRdb names TRBD2, which stays unverified in the absence of DNA. Germline CDR1 SGHTA, CDR2 FQGTGA. The CDR3 is 15 residues long. The CDR3 protein is CASRVGLAESETQYF.

The genes are TRBV11-2 and TRBJ2-3; the D gene TCRdb calls, TRBD2, cannot be checked with no DNA. CDR1 is SGHAT and CDR2 is FQNNGV in the germline V gene. The CDR3 contains 17 residues. CDR3 sequence reads: CASSLGGGLAATDTQYF. Supplemented by reference TRBV11-2 and TRBJ2-3, the full variable domain reads EAGVAQSPRYKIIEKRQSVAFWCNPISGHATLYWYQQILGQGPKLLIQFQNNGVVDDSQLPKDRFSAERLKGVDSTLKIQPAKLEDSAVYLCASSLGGGLAATDTQYFGPGTRLTVL.

The chain couples TRBV7-9 to TRBJ1-4. This CDR3 is 13 amino acids long. The germline CDR1 and CDR2 sequences are SEHNR and FQNEAQ (reference sequence). The CDR3 spells CATEAATNEKLFF.

The chain is built from TRBV20-1 and TRBJ2-6; TCRdb outputs TRBD1, but without DNA this stays unchecked. The germline gives CDR1 DFQATT, CDR2 SNEGSKA (reference sequence). There are 15 residues in the CDR3. CDR3 in amino acids: CSARSTGSGANVLTF.

This chain uses TRBV18 with TRBJ2-7; TCRdb designates TRBD1, a call that cannot be tested without DNA. The length of the CDR3 is 17 residues. CDR1 is KGHSH, CDR2 LQKENI, per germline. The CDR3 sequence is CASSPRGTGGAPGEQYF.

The rearrangement joins TRBV28 to TRBJ2-1; the D call from TCRdb, TRBD2, cannot be confirmed without DNA. CDR1 is MDHEN and CDR2 is SYDVKM in the germline V gene. This CDR3 contains 16 residues. CDR3 amino acids: CASSFFTSGGHNEQFF.

The genes are TRBV27 and TRBJ1-6. The CDR3 is 12 residues long. The germline CDR1 and CDR2 sequences are MNHEY and SMNVEV (reference sequence). The CDR3 loop is CASSLNGSPLHF.

The chain joins TRBV4-2 to TRBJ1-5; TCRdb calls TRBD1, which cannot be checked without DNA. This CDR3 comprises 13 residues. The germline V gene encodes CDR1 LGHNA and CDR2 YNFKEQ. Here the CDR3 reads CASSRDPVQPQHF.

The chain recombines TRBV7-9 with TRBJ2-1; TCRdb's D gene call, TRBD1, goes unchecked for lack of DNA. This CDR3 comprises 16 residues. CDR1 and CDR2 from the germline V gene are SEHNR and FQNEAQ (reference sequence). This CDR3 reads CASSPSPGQTYNEQFF.

This chain links TRBV20-1 with TRBJ2-5; the D call of TRBD1 rests on TCRdb alone, since no DNA is present to check it. The germline V gene encodes CDR1 DFQATT and CDR2 SNEGSKA (reference sequence). The CDR3 is 15 amino acids. The CDR3 reads CSARAAGARLETQYF.

The rearrangement links TRBV11-3 to TRBJ2-3; TCRdb's assignment of TRBD2 cannot be checked, as there is no DNA. Germline V CDR1 and CDR2: SGHNT, YENEEA. The CDR3 runs 16 residues. CDR3 sequence reads: CASSFTLGGSTDTQYF.